The entry that follows covers one TCR beta chain sequence. Assay used: immunoSEQ multiplex PCR; TCRdb lists only in-frame clones, some missing. The sample yields approximately 60,000 clones, 75% to 90% seen once. Germline CDR1 and CDR2: SEHNR and FQNEAQ (reference sequence). V shed 5 bases and J 8 bases; nucleotides not matched to a gene: 6. The CDR3 contains 14 residues. The sample originates from a study of technical replicates of blood from a handful of donors. The sequenced sample consisted of PBMCs. This clonotype originated in a human donor in good health. Some clones in this sample may be carry-over from other donors' samples. The V gene is TRBV7-9, the J gene TRBJ1-4; 9 bases are shared with TRBD1. CDR3 bases: TGTGCCAGCAGCCTGGACAGGGGAAGGGAAAAACTGTTTTTT. This codes for CASSLDRGREKLFF. The variable domain in full, completed from reference TRBV7-9 and TRBJ1-4, reads DTGVSQNPRHKITKRGQNVTFRCDPISEHNRLYWYRQTLGQGPEFLTYFQNEAQLEKSRLLSDRFSAERPKGSFSTLEIQRTEQGDSAMYLCASSLDRGREKLFFGSGTQLSVL.